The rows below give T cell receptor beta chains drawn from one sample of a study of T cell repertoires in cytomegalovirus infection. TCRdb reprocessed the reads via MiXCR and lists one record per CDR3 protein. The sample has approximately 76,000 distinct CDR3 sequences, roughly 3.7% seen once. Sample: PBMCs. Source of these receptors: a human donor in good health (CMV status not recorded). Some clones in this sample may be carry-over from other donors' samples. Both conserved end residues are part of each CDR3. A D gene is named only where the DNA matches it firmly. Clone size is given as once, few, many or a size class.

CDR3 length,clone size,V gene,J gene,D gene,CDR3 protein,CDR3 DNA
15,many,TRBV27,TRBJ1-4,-,CASSFMSQGGEKLFF,TGTGCCAGCAGTTTTATGAGTCAGGGAGGCGAAAAACTGTTTTTT
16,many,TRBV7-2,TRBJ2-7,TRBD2,CASSFMVGTRSYEQYF,TGTGCCAGCAGTTTCATGGTGGGGACTAGATCGTACGAGCAGTACTTC
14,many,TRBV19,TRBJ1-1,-,CASSTRDGNTEAFF,TGTGCCAGTAGTACCCGGGACGGGAACACTGAAGCTTTCTTT
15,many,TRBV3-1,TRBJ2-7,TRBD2,CASSWRTGGGGEQYF,TGTGCCAGCAGCTGGCGTACCGGGGGGGGGGGCGAGCAGTACTTC
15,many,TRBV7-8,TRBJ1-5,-,CASSLGPDLNQPQHF,TGTGCCAGCAGCTTAGGTCCCGATCTCAATCAGCCCCAGCATTTT
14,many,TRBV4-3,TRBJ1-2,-,CASSQEWENYGYTF,TGCGCCAGCAGCCAAGAATGGGAGAACTATGGCTACACCTTC
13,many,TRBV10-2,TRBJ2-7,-,CASSESPGFEQYF,TGCGCCAGCAGTGAGTCCCCAGGGTTCGAGCAGTACTTC
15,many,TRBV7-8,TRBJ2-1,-,CASSLRGREHNEQFF,TGTGCCAGCAGCTTAAGAGGACGGGAGCACAATGAGCAGTTCTTC
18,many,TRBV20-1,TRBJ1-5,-,CSARDRSGREYSNQPQHF,TGCAGTGCTAGAGATAGAAGTGGCAGGGAATATAGCAATCAGCCCCAGCATTTT
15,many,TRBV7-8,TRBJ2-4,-,CASSPAQGIKNIQYF,TGTGCCAGCAGCCCAGCCCAGGGGATTAAAAACATTCAGTACTTC
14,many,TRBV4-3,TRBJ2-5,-,CASSYSARVETQYF,TGCGCCAGCAGTTACAGCGCCAGGGTGGAGACCCAGTACTTC
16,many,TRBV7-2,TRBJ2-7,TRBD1,CASSTRQGDLSYEQYF,TGTGCCAGCAGCACGCGACAGGGGGATCTCTCCTACGAGCAGTACTTC
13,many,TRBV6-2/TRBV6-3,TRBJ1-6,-,CASSPTGNSPLHF,TGTGCCAGCAGTCCAACAGGGAATTCACCCCTCCACTTT
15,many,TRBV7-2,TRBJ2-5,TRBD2,CASSFSGGAGETQYF,TGTGCCAGCAGCTTCAGCGGGGGGGCCGGGGAGACCCAGTACTTC
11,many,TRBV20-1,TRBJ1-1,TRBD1,CSAKDREGAFF,TGCAGTGCAAAGGACAGGGAGGGGGCTTTCTTT
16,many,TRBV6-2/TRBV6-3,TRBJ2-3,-,CASSCPGCSSTDTQYF,TGTGCCAGCAGTTGCCCGGGGTGCTCGAGCACAGATACGCAGTATTTT
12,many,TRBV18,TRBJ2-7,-,CASSPVMYEQYF,TGTGCCAGCTCACCGGTCATGTACGAGCAGTACTTC
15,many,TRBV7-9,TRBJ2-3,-,CASRPPDRLPDTQYF,TGTGCCAGCAGGCCACCAGACAGGTTACCAGATACGCAGTATTTT
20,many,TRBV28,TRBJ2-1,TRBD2,CASSLIYRLAGGSSYNEQFF,TGTGCCAGCAGTTTAATTTATAGACTAGCGGGCGGGAGCTCCTACAATGAGCAGTTCTTC
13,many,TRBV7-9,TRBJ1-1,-,CASSLGDNTEAFF,TGTGCCAGCAGCTTAGGGGATAACACTGAAGCTTTCTTT
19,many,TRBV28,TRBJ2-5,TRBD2,CASRKQKGSGLAVAETQYF,TGTGCCAGCAGAAAGCAAAAGGGATCGGGGCTAGCGGTTGCAGAGACCCAGTACTTC
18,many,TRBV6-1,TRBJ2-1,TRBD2,CASSEMGARRGGGNEQFF,TGTGCCAGCAGTGAAATGGGTGCTCGGCGGGGGGGCGGGAATGAGCAGTTCTTC
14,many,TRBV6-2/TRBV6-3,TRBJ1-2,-,CASSPPEHMYGYTF,TGTGCCAGCAGTCCCCCGGAACACATGTATGGCTACACCTTC
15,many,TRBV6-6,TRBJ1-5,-,CASRVGGPVSQPQHF,TGTGCCAGCAGAGTTGGGGGGCCGGTCTCTCAGCCCCAGCATTTT
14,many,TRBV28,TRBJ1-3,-,CASSLGGDSNTIYF,TGTGCCAGCAGTTTAGGGGGGGACTCGAACACCATATATTTT